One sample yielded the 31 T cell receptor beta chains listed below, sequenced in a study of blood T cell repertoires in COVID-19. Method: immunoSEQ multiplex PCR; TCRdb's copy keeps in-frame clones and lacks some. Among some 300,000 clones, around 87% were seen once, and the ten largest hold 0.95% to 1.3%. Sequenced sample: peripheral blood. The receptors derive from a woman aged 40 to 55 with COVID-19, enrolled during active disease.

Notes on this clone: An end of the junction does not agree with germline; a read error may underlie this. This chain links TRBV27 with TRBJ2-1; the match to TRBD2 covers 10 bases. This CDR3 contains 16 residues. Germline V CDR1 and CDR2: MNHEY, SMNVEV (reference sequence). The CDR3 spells CASSISSGSSYNEQFF. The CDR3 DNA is TGTGCCAGCAGTATATCTAGCGGGAGCTCCTACAATGAGCAGTTCTTC.

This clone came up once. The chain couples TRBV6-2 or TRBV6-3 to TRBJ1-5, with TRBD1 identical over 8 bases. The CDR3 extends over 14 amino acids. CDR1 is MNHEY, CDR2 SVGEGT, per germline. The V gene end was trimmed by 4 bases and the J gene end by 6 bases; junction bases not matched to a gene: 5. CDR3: CASSSRQGTQPQHF. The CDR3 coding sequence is TGTGCCAGCAGTTCTCGACAGGGGACTCAGCCCCAGCATTTT.

In DNA, the CDR3 is TGTGCCAGCAGTTTATCGGCAGGGGCCCCCGGGGAGCTGTTTTTT. It yields the protein CASSLSAGAPGELFF. The rearrangement joins TRBV27 to TRBJ2-2, with D perhaps matching TRBD1 (6 bases). Between the trimmed V and J ends, which lost 0 bases and 6 bases, there was a span of 11 bases. CDR3 length: 15 amino acids. Germline assignment: CDR1 MNHEY and CDR2 SMNVEV (reference sequence).

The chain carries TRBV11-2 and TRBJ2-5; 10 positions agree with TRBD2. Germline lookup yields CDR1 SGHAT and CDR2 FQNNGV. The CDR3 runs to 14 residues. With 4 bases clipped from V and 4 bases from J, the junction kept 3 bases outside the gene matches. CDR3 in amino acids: CASSWSSGGETQYF. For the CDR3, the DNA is TGTGCCAGCAGCTGGTCTAGCGGGGGAGAGACCCAGTACTTC.

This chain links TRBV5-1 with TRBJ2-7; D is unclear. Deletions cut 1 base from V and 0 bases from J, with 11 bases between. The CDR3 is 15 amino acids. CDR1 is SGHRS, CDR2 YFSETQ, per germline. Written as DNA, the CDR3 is TGCGCCAGCAGCTTGCGGTCAACGAGCTCCTACGAGCAGTACTTC. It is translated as CASSLRSTSSYEQYF.

The CDR3 region is CASSIDRAGANVLTF. CDR3 in DNA: TGTGCCAGCAGCATTGACAGGGCCGGGGCCAACGTCCTGACTTTC. The chain employs TRBV7-2 and TRBJ2-6; 7 bases are shared with TRBD1. V shed 5 bases, J shed 4 bases, and the junction held 5 bases outside the gene matches. CDR1 and CDR2 from the germline V gene are SGHTA and FQGNSA. The CDR3 consists of 15 residues.

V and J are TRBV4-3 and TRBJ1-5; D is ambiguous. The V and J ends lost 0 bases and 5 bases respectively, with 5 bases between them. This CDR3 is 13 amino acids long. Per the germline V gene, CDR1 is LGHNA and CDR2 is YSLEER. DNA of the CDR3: TGCGCCAGCAGCCAAGATTCGGATCAGCCCCAGCATTTT. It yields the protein CASSQDSDQPQHF.

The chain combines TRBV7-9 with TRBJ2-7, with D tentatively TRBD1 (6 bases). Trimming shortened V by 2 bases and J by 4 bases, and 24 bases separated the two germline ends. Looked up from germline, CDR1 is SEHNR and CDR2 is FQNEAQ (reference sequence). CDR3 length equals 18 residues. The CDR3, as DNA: TGTGCCAGCAGCTTATCGATTCCCGGCCAGGGGAAGGGATACGAGCAGTACTTC. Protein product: CASSLSIPGQGKGYEQYF.

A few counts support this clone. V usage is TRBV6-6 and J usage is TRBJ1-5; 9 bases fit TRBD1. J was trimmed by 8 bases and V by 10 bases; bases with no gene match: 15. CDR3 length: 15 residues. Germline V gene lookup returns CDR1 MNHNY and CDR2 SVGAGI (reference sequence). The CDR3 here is CATGGDRAASKPQHF. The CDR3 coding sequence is TGTGCCACCGGTGGGGACAGGGCTGCTAGTAAGCCCCAGCATTTT.

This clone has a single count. DNA of the CDR3: TGTGCCAGCAGCGCCGAGCGGGTCTCCTACAATGAGCAGTTCTTC. Residues: CASSAERVSYNEQFF. The chain is built from TRBV9 and TRBJ2-1, with D perhaps TRBD2 (6 bases). Trimming shortened V by 3 bases and J by 0 bases, and 10 bases separated the two germline ends. CDR3 size: 15 residues. Per the germline V gene, CDR1 is SGDLS and CDR2 is YYNGEE.

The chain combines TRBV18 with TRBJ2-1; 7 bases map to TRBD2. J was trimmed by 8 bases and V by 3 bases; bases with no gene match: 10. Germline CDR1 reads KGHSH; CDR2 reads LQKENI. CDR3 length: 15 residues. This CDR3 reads CASSPGGGRIDEQFF. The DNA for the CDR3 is TGTGCCAGCTCACCGGGCGGGGGAAGGATCGATGAGCAGTTCTTC.

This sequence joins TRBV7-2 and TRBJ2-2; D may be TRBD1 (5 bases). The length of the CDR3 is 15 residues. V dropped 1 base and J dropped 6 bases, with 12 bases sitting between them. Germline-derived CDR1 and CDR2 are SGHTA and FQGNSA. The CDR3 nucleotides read TGTGCCAGCAGCTTAGTTCTTGCAGGGCCCGGGGAGCTGTTTTTT. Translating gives CASSLVLAGPGELFF.

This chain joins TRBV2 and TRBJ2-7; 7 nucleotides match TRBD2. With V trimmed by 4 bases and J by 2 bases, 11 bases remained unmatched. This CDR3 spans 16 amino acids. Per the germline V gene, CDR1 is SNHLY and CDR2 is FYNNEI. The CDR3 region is CASSVARVAGTYEQYF. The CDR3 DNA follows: TGTGCCAGCAGTGTAGCCAGGGTAGCGGGCACCTACGAGCAGTACTTC.

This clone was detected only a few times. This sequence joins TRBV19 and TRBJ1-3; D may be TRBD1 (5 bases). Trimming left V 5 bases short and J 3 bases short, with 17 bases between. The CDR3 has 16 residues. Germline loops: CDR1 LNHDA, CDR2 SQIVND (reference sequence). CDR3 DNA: TGTGCCAGTAGTCCCACAGGCTTCGCGTTTGGAAACACCATATATTTT. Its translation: CASSPTGFAFGNTIYF.

CDR3 sequence: CASSFAVSASGTDTQYF. The CDR3 nucleotides read TGTGCCAGCAGTTTTGCCGTGTCGGCTAGCGGCACAGATACGCAGTATTTT. This chain joins TRBV27 and TRBJ2-3; tentatively, D is TRBD2 (6 bases). The CDR3 consists of 17 residues. V was clipped by 3 bases and J by 1 base, with 17 bases between them. Germline CDR1 and CDR2: MNHEY and SMNVEV (reference sequence).

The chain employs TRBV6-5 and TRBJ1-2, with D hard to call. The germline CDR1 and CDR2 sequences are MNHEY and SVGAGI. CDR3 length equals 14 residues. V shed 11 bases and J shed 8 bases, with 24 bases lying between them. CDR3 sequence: CAASGRLHLGGYTF. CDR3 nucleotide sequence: TGTGCCGCGAGTGGCCGACTGCACCTTGGGGGCTACACCTTC.

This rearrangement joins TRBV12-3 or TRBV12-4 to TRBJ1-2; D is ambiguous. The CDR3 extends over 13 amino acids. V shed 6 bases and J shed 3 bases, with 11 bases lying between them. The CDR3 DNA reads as TGTGCCAGCAGCCCCACATCAGACTATGGCTACACCTTC. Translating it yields CASSPTSDYGYTF.

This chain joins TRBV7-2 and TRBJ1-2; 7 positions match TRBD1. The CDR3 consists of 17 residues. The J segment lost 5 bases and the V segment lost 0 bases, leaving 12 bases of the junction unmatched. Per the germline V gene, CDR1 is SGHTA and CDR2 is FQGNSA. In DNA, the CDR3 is TGTGCCAGCAGCTTAGCACTTTTGAGACAGGGTAAATATGGCTACACCTTC. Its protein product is CASSLALLRQGKYGYTF. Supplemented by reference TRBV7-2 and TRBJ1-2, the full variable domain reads GAGVSQSPSNKVTEKGKDVELRCDPISGHTALYWYRQSLGQGLEFLIYFQGNSAPDKSGLPSDRFSAERTGGSVSTLTIQRTQQEDSAVYLCASSLALLRQGKYGYTFGSGTRLTVV.

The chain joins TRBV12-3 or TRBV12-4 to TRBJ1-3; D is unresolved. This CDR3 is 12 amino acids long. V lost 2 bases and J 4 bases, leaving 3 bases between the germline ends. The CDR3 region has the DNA TGTGCCAGCAGTTTACCAGGAAACACCATATATTTT. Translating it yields CASSLPGNTIYF.

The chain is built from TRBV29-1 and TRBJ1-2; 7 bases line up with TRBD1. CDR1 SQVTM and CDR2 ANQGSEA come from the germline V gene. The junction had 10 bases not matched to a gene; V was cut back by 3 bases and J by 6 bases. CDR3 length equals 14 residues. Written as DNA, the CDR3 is TGCAGCGTTGATGCAGAGGACAGGACGGATGGCTACACCTTC. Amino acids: CSVDAEDRTDGYTF.

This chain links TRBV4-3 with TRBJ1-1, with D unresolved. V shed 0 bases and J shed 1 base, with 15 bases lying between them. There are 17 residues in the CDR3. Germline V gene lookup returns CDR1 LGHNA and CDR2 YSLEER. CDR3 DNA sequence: TGCGCCAGCAGCCAAGATGCCAGCGCCCAACCGAACACTGAAGCTTTCTTT. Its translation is CASSQDASAQPNTEAFF.

The CDR3 reads CASSFYLGPASTDTQYF. The CDR3 bases are TGTGCCAGCAGCTTTTACCTGGGCCCGGCGAGCACAGATACGCAGTATTTT. V usage is TRBV7-9 and J usage is TRBJ2-3; D is ambiguous. The CDR3 is made up of 17 amino acids. The ends were cut back, 3 bases at V and 0 bases at J, with 16 bases in the middle. Germline CDR1 SEHNR, CDR2 FQNEAQ (reference sequence).

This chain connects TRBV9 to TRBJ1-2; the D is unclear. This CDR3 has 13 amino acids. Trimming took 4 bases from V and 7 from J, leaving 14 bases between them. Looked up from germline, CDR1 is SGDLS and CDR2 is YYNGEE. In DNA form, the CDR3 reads TGTGCCAGCAGCCCCGGGGAGGGTGGTGGCTACACCTTC. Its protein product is CASSPGEGGGYTF.

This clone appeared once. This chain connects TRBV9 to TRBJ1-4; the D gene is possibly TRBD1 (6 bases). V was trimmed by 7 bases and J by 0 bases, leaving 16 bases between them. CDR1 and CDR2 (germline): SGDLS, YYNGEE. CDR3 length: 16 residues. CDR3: CASGGQAFATNEKLFF. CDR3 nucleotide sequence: TGTGCCAGCGGGGGACAAGCCTTTGCAACTAATGAAAAACTGTTTTTT.

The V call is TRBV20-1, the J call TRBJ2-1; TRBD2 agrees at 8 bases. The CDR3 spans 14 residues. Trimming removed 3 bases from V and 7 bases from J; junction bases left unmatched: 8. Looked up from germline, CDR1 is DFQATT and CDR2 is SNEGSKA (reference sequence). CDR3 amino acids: CSASVGRDLNEQFF. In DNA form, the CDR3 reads TGCAGTGCTAGTGTCGGGAGGGACCTTAATGAGCAGTTCTTC.

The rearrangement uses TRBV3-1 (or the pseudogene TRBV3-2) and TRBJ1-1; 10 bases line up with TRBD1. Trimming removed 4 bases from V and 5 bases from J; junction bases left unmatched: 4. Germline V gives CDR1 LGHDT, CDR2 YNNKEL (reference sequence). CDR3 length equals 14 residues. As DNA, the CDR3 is TGTGCCAGCAGCCTCGGGACAGGGGAGACTGAAGCTTTCTTT. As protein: CASSLGTGETEAFF.

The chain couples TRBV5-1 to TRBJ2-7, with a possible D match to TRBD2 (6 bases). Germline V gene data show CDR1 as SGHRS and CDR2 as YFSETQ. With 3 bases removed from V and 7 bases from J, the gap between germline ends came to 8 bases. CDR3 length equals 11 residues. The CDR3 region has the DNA TGCGCCAGCAGCTCGAGCGGGGAGCAGTACTTC. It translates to CASSSSGEQYF.

The CDR3 protein is CASGLQGTISGNEQFF. The CDR3 DNA follows: TGTGCTAGTGGCTTACAGGGAACCATCTCTGGCAATGAGCAGTTCTTC. V gene TRBV12-5 combines with J gene TRBJ2-1, with D perhaps TRBD1 (6 bases). Germline V gene data show CDR1 as LGHNT and CDR2 as FRNRAP. The ends were cut back, 6 bases at V and 6 bases at J, with 21 bases in the middle. The CDR3 runs to 16 residues.

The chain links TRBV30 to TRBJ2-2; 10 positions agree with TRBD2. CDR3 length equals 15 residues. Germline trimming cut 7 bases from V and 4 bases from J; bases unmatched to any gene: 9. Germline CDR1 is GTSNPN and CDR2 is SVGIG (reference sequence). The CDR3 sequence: CAFFPTSGFTGELFF. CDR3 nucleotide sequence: TGTGCCTTCTTTCCGACTAGCGGGTTCACCGGGGAGCTGTTTTTT.

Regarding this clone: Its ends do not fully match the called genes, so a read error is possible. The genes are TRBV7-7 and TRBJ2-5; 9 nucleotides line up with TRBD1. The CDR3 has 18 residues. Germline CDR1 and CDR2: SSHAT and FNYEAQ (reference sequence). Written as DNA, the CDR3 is TGTGCTAGCAGCCTCGGACCGGGACAGGGACATCTACAAGAGACCCAGTACTTC. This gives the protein CASSLGPGQGHLQETQYF.

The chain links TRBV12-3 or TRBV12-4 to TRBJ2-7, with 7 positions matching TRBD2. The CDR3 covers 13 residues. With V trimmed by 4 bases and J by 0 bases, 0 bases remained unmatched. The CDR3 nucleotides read TGTGCCAGCAGTTGGGGGGGCTCCTACGAGCAGTACTTC. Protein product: CASSWGGSYEQYF.